One and the same sample provided the 13 T cell receptor beta chains below, sequenced in a study of human CD8 memory T cell subsets. Sequencing libraries of TCR beta were made by UMI-labeled 5' RACE. TCRdb re-called the 5' RACE reads and catalogs CDR3 proteins one per entry, DNA excluded. The listing records approximately 4,300 distinct CDR3 sequences. Sequencing input: CD8+ T cells from PBMCs. Receptor source: a human donor in good health.

This clonotype is classed as medium-sized (0.01 to 0.1%) by frequency. The CDR3 reads CASSSGLPNEQFF. This chain connects TRBV13 to TRBJ2-1. This CDR3 spans 13 amino acids. CDR1 PRHDT and CDR2 FYEKMQ come from the germline V gene (reference sequence). Combining the CDR3 with reference TRBV13 and TRBJ2-1 gives the whole variable domain AAGVIQSPRHLIKEKRETATLKCYPIPRHDTVYWYQQGPGQDPQFLISFYEKMQSDKGSIPDRFSAQQFSDYHSELNMSSLELGDSALYFCASSSGLPNEQFFGPGTRLTVL.

The chain carries TRBV20-1 and TRBJ1-1; no DNA is available, so the TRBD1 call from TCRdb remains unchecked. Germline values: CDR1 DFQATT, CDR2 SNEGSKA (reference sequence). The CDR3 spans 12 residues. The CDR3 sequence: CSALLGDTEAFF.

This chain connects TRBV7-2 to TRBJ2-3; absent DNA, TCRdb's TRBD2 call cannot be checked. The germline V gene has CDR1 SGHTA and CDR2 FQGNSA. This CDR3 is built from 14 residues. CDR3 amino acids: CASSLGLEGDTQYF.

This sequence joins TRBV4-3 and TRBJ2-7; TCRdb gives TRBD1 as the D gene, but with no DNA this cannot be confirmed. This CDR3 is built from 16 residues. Germline loops: CDR1 LGHNA, CDR2 YSLEER. CDR3 amino acids: CASSQDWSGLINEQYF.

V gene TRBV6-6 combines with J gene TRBJ2-3; the D call from TCRdb, TRBD1, cannot be confirmed without DNA. The germline V gene encodes CDR1 MNHNY and CDR2 SVGAGI (reference sequence). The CDR3 is 16 amino acids. The CDR3: CASSRSRDSSTDTQYF.

The chain is built from TRBV20-1 and TRBJ2-7; checking the TCRdb D call of TRBD1 is not possible without DNA. There are 14 residues in the CDR3. Germline V gene sequence: CDR1 DFQATT, CDR2 SNEGSKA (reference sequence). CDR3 in amino acids: CSAGGESDYYEQYF.

This clonotype is deemed medium-sized by its frequency. The rearrangement joins TRBV7-9 to TRBJ1-2; TCRdb indicates TRBD1, and absent DNA this call remains unverified. The CDR3 covers 14 residues. Germline V gene sequence: CDR1 SEHNR, CDR2 FQNEAQ (reference sequence). The CDR3 sequence: CASSLEGTGDGYTF.

This chain's CDR3 is CASSDLRGGDEQFF. J is TRBJ2-1 and V is TRBV10-2; TCRdb's assignment of TRBD2 cannot be checked, as there is no DNA. Germline CDR1 WSHSY, CDR2 SAAADI. The CDR3 is made up of 14 amino acids.

The rearrangement joins TRBV27 to TRBJ2-3; TCRdb outputs TRBD2, but without DNA this stays unchecked. The CDR3 is 14 residues long. The V gene's germline CDR1 is MNHEY and CDR2 SMNVEV (reference sequence). CDR3: CASRPGTLADTQYF.

V gene TRBV6-1 combines with J gene TRBJ2-2. The germline CDR1 and CDR2 sequences are MNHNS and SASEGT. The CDR3 runs 13 residues. The CDR3 spells CASASGETGELFF.

By frequency, this clonotype registers medium-sized (0.01 to 0.1%). The chain is built from TRBV6-2 or TRBV6-3 and TRBJ2-3; lacking DNA, the TRBD1 call made by TCRdb goes unchecked. This CDR3 is 14 amino acids long. The germline gives CDR1 MNHEY, CDR2 SVGEGT. CDR3 loop: CASSRLTGADTQYF.

This chain connects TRBV19 to TRBJ2-1; TCRdb lists TRBD1, though no DNA is available to test this call. Germline V CDR1 and CDR2: LNHDA, SQIVND (reference sequence). The CDR3 is made up of 15 amino acids. CDR3 residues: CASSISGDPYNEQFF.

The chain is built from TRBV4-2 and TRBJ1-4; TCRdb gives TRBD1 as the D gene, but with no DNA this cannot be confirmed. Germline V lookup: CDR1 LGHNA, CDR2 YNFKEQ. This CDR3 region has 16 residues. The chain's CDR3 is CASSQDQGTGIEKLFF.